A single sample is the source of the 29 T cell receptor beta chains below, sequenced in a study of identical twins. TCRdb ran MiXCR on the 5' RACE reads and lists one entry per CDR3 protein. Found here are some 760,000 distinct CDR3 sequences, around a sixth of them singletons; the top ten hold around 13%. The same sample was also used in a study of T cells expressing NK-cell markers.

Sample: PBMCs. The receptors here all came from a woman aged 18-30 years in good health.

This clonotype turned up a few times. For the CDR3, the DNA is TGTGCCAGCAGCTTAGGCCCACGGGGCACAGATACGCAGTATTTT. Translation gives CASSLGPRGTDTQYF. The rearrangement links TRBV7-3 to TRBJ2-3; no reliable D call. V lost 2 bases and J 1 base, leaving 10 bases between the germline ends. This CDR3 has 15 residues. Looked up from germline, CDR1 is SGHTA and CDR2 is FQGTGA.

This clonotype was seen only a few times. The chain carries TRBV7-9 and TRBJ1-2; no definite D call. CDR3 length: 14 residues. The germline V gene encodes CDR1 SEHNR and CDR2 FQNEAQ (reference sequence). Trimming took 2 bases from V and 5 from J, leaving 12 bases between them. CDR3 amino acids: CASSLYAEDYGYTF. For the CDR3, the DNA is TGTGCCAGCAGCTTATACGCAGAGGATTATGGCTACACCTTC.

This clonotype was seen only a few times. This chain connects TRBV20-1 to TRBJ2-1; possibly TRBD1 for D (6 bases). Per germline, CDR1 DFQATT and CDR2 SNEGSKA (reference sequence). V lost 4 bases and J 10 bases, leaving 17 bases between the germline ends. CDR3 length equals 13 residues. This chain's CDR3 is CSAMRTAFGEQFF. CDR3 bases: TGCAGTGCTATGAGGACAGCCTTCGGGGAGCAGTTCTTC.

V and J are TRBV11-3 and TRBJ2-1, with 12 positions matching TRBD2. Per the germline V gene, CDR1 is SGHNT and CDR2 is YENEEA. Losses at the gene ends were 5 bases for V and 3 bases for J; bases not matched to a gene: 8. This CDR3 region has 17 residues. CDR3 sequence (DNA): TGTGCCAGCAGCCCGGGGGGGACTAGCGGGTTCTACAATGAGCAGTTCTTC. Translated, it gives CASSPGGTSGFYNEQFF.

J is TRBJ2-3 and V is TRBV29-1; D not certain. Germline CDR1 reads SQVTM; CDR2 reads ANQGSEA. This CDR3 comprises 13 residues. Trimming stripped 4 bases from V and 4 bases from J, with 12 bases between. CDR3: CSVGSKQADTQYF. Written as DNA, the CDR3 is TGCAGCGTTGGGTCCAAACAAGCAGATACGCAGTATTTT.

This clonotype was detected a few times. The CDR3 region is CASSSSGTDTGELFF. The CDR3 DNA sequence: TGTGCCAGCAGCTCTAGCGGGACCGACACCGGGGAGCTGTTTTTT. The chain recombines TRBV7-9 with TRBJ2-2, with 9 nucleotides matching TRBD2. Germline-derived CDR1 and CDR2 are SEHNR and FQNEAQ (reference sequence). The CDR3 spans 15 residues. Trimming took 4 bases from V and 3 from J; bases not matched to a gene: 3.

This clonotype appeared many times. The rearrangement uses TRBV7-9 and TRBJ1-2; D is ambiguous. Germline CDR1 reads SEHNR; CDR2 reads FQNEAQ (reference sequence). The CDR3 contains 12 residues. V lost 0 bases and J 13 bases, leaving 12 bases between the germline ends. The CDR3 spells CASSLAHGFGTF. CDR3 nucleotide sequence: TGTGCCAGCAGCTTAGCGCACGGGTTTGGCACCTTC. Full variable domain (missing parts from reference TRBV7-9 and TRBJ1-2): DTGVSQNPRHKITKRGQNVTFRCDPISEHNRLYWYRQTLGQGPEFLTYFQNEAQLEKSRLLSDRFSAERPKGSFSTLEIQRTEQGDSAMYLCASSLAHGFGTFGSGTRLTVV.

V usage is TRBV6-2 or TRBV6-3 and J usage is TRBJ2-1; 12 bases line up with TRBD2. The length of the CDR3 is 17 residues. Germline V gives CDR1 MNHEY, CDR2 SVGEGT. V was pared by 3 bases and J by 8 bases, with 11 bases of the junction left unmatched. CDR3: CASSYPYWTSGKDEQFF. The CDR3 region has the DNA TGTGCCAGCAGTTATCCGTACTGGACTAGCGGGAAGGATGAGCAGTTCTTC.

The genes are TRBV15 and TRBJ2-3, with 13 bases matching TRBD2. V lost 0 bases and J lost 3; bases outside the gene matches: 3. Germline V gene data show CDR1 as LNHNV and CDR2 as YYDKDF (reference sequence). There are 17 residues in the CDR3. The CDR3 DNA is TGTGCCACCAGCAGAGAACTAGCGGGGGGGCCAACAGATACGCAGTATTTT. Amino acid sequence: CATSRELAGGPTDTQYF.

This clonotype was observed a handful of times. This chain links TRBV6-6 with TRBJ1-4; possibly TRBD1 for D (5 bases). Trimming removed 6 bases from V and 8 bases from J, with 13 bases in between. The CDR3 covers 13 residues. Germline CDR1 is MNHNY and CDR2 is SVGAGI (reference sequence). CDR3: CASSRDLGEKLFF. DNA of the CDR3: TGTGCCAGCAGCCGGGACTTAGGGGAAAAACTGTTTTTT.

This clonotype was seen only a few times. This sequence joins TRBV29-1 and TRBJ2-2, with D perhaps matching TRBD1 (5 bases). The V end lost 5 bases, the J end lost 6 bases, and 10 bases lay between the germline ends. Germline V gene sequence: CDR1 SQVTM, CDR2 ANQGSEA. This CDR3 has 12 residues. CDR3 protein: CSVLGVAGELFF. DNA of the CDR3: TGCAGCGTTTTAGGGGTTGCCGGGGAGCTGTTTTTT.

This clonotype has only a few counts. This chain joins TRBV9 and TRBJ2-1; 11 positions match TRBD2. J gave up 1 base and V 0 bases, and 3 bases lay outside the gene matches. The length of the CDR3 is 17 residues. Germline V gives CDR1 SGDLS, CDR2 YYNGEE. The CDR3 protein is CASSVDLAGGSYNEQFF. The CDR3 nucleotides read TGTGCCAGCAGCGTAGATCTAGCGGGAGGATCCTACAATGAGCAGTTCTTC.

In DNA form, the CDR3 reads TGTGCCAGCAGCTTATTCGGTACGGGAGAGACCCAGTACTTC. Amino acids: CASSLFGTGETQYF. J is TRBJ2-5 and V is TRBV7-9; D is ambiguous. V lost 2 bases to trimming and J lost 4 bases, with 11 bases between them. This CDR3 comprises 14 residues. Germline CDR1 SEHNR, CDR2 FQNEAQ (reference sequence).

The rearrangement links TRBV12-3 or TRBV12-4 to TRBJ2-2, with D unresolved. V lost 3 bases and J lost 5, with 10 bases in between. This CDR3 contains 14 residues. DNA of the CDR3: TGTGCCAGCAGTTTTAGGGTTAGGACCGGGGAGCTGTTTTTT. Protein product: CASSFRVRTGELFF.

This clonotype was counted many times. The chain employs TRBV9 and TRBJ2-2; D is uncertain. Germline V lookup: CDR1 SGDLS, CDR2 YYNGEE. This CDR3 contains 14 residues. Trimming cost V 5 bases and J 0 bases, with 8 bases left between them. The CDR3, as DNA: TGTGCCAGCAGGGTCACCTCGAACACCGGGGAGCTGTTTTTT. It specifies CASRVTSNTGELFF.

The V and J genes are TRBV10-3 and TRBJ2-1; 8 bases fit TRBD2. CDR1 ENHRY and CDR2 SYGVKD come from the germline V gene. The V segment lost 3 bases and the J segment 0 bases; nucleotides outside the gene matches: 10. The CDR3 is made up of 18 amino acids. The CDR3 is CAISDHETSGSSYNEQFF. The DNA of the CDR3 is TGTGCCATCAGTGACCACGAAACTAGCGGAAGCTCCTACAATGAGCAGTTCTTC.

This chain joins TRBV4-3 and TRBJ2-6, with unresolved D. The CDR3 extends over 16 amino acids. V was trimmed by 1 base and J by 3 bases, leaving 10 bases between them. Germline-derived CDR1 and CDR2 are LGHNA and YSLEER. Here the CDR3 DNA reads TGCGCCAGCAGCCAAGGGATGGTAGGTGGGGCCAACGTCCTGACTTTC. Protein sequence: CASSQGMVGGANVLTF.

The sample holds a few counts of this clonotype. The chain recombines TRBV20-1 with TRBJ2-1, with 10 positions matching TRBD2. This CDR3 region has 17 residues. Germline trimming cut 3 bases from V and 4 bases from J; bases unmatched to any gene: 12. Germline V gene lookup returns CDR1 DFQATT and CDR2 SNEGSKA (reference sequence). The CDR3 loop is CSASSLAGAQRYNEQFF. CDR3 in DNA: TGCAGTGCTAGTAGTCTAGCGGGGGCTCAGAGGTACAATGAGCAGTTCTTC.

This clonotype occurred many times. The chain has TRBV7-2 and TRBJ1-2; tentative D call: TRBD1 (6 bases). The CDR3 loop spans 13 amino acids. With 4 bases removed from V and 4 bases from J, the gap between germline ends came to 10 bases. Per the germline V gene, CDR1 is SGHTA and CDR2 is FQGNSA. CDR3 sequence: CASSSKGGYGYTF. DNA of the CDR3: TGTGCCAGCAGCTCGAAGGGGGGCTATGGCTACACCTTC.

The V and J genes are TRBV10-2 and TRBJ2-7, with 7 bases matching TRBD2. Germline values: CDR1 WSHSY, CDR2 SAAADI. CDR3 length: 16 amino acids. Trimming removed 1 base from V and 0 bases from J; junction bases left unmatched: 6. The CDR3 DNA follows: TGCGCCAGCAGTGAGTACCGGGTAGCGGGCTCCTACGAGCAGTACTTC. Translated, it gives CASSEYRVAGSYEQYF.

In its sample, this clonotype was seen a few times. This chain uses TRBV20-1 with TRBJ2-1; 9 bases match TRBD2. J lost 7 bases, V lost 3 bases, and 10 bases had no gene match. Germline loops: CDR1 DFQATT, CDR2 SNEGSKA (reference sequence). The CDR3 spans 15 residues. The CDR3 DNA sequence: TGCAGTGCTAGTAAAGGGAGCGGGAGGACTAATGAGCAGTTCTTC. Translation gives CSASKGSGRTNEQFF.

The chain recombines TRBV2 with TRBJ1-1; no clear D gene. This CDR3 comprises 14 residues. Germline CDR1 is SNHLY and CDR2 is FYNNEI. V shed 4 bases and J shed 4 bases, with 13 bases lying between them. CDR3 amino acids: CASSGAGRGTEAFF. CDR3 bases: TGTGCCAGCAGTGGGGCTGGGAGAGGCACTGAAGCTTTCTTT. The full variable domain, its missing parts supplied by reference TRBV2 and TRBJ1-1, is EPEVTQTPSHQVTQMGQEVILRCVPISNHLYFYWYRQILGQKVEFLVSFYNNEISEKSEIFDDQFSVERPDGSNFTLKIRSTKLEDSAMYFCASSGAGRGTEAFFGQGTRLTVV.

In this sample, this clonotype turned up a few times. J is TRBJ2-5 and V is TRBV7-8; 7 bases match TRBD2. With 5 bases clipped from V and 7 bases from J, the junction kept 13 bases outside the gene matches. The germline gives CDR1 SGHVS, CDR2 FQNEAQ. The CDR3 runs to 15 residues. CDR3 nucleotides: TGTGCCAGCAGCCTCTCCTCAAGCGGGGTAGGGACCCAGTACTTC. Translating gives CASSLSSSGVGTQYF. Combining the CDR3 with reference TRBV7-8 and TRBJ2-5 gives the whole variable domain GAGVSQSPRYKVAKRGQDVALRCDPISGHVSLFWYQQALGQGPEFLTYFQNEAQLDKSGLPSDRFFAERPEGSVSTLKIQRTQQEDSAVYLCASSLSSSGVGTQYFGPGTRLLVL.

The chain uses TRBV5-6 and TRBJ1-1; 7 bases match TRBD1. J lost 5 bases, V lost 4 bases, and 5 bases had no gene match. The germline CDR1 and CDR2 sequences are SGHDT and YYEEEE. CDR3 size: 13 residues. DNA for the CDR3: TGTGCCAGCAGCGTGAAGGGGGCGACTGAAGCTTTCTTT. Its protein is CASSVKGATEAFF.

This clonotype was detected a few times. This chain connects TRBV29-1 to TRBJ2-7; 13 positions match TRBD2. This CDR3 region has 16 residues. V was pared by 6 bases and J by 1 base, with 9 bases of the junction left unmatched. Germline CDR1 and CDR2: SQVTM and ANQGSEA. CDR3: CSVDGLAGARSYEQYF. CDR3 nucleotide sequence: TGCAGCGTGGATGGACTAGCGGGAGCCCGGTCCTACGAGCAGTACTTC.

In its sample, this clonotype was seen a few times. The V and J genes are TRBV20-1 and TRBJ2-7, with D possibly being TRBD2 (6 bases). Germline V gene data show CDR1 as DFQATT and CDR2 as SNEGSKA (reference sequence). The CDR3 contains 15 residues. Between the trimmed V and J ends, which lost 6 bases and 7 bases, there was a span of 25 bases. The CDR3 DNA is TGCAGTGCAACCCATCTGGCGGGACTCCCCTTGGAGCAGTACTTC. Its translation is CSATHLAGLPLEQYF.

The chain is built from TRBV7-6 and TRBJ1-1; no definite D call. The V gene's germline CDR1 is SGHVS and CDR2 FNYEAQ. Trimming took off 1 base at V and 5 bases at J, with 14 bases between the two ends. The CDR3 sequence is 15 residues long. In nucleotides, the CDR3 is TGTGCCAGCAGCTTAGACATGGAGGAGAATACTGAAGCTTTCTTT. This translates into CASSLDMEENTEAFF.

This sequence joins TRBV19 and TRBJ2-7; D not certain. The germline V gene has CDR1 LNHDA and CDR2 SQIVND (reference sequence). V shed 5 bases and J shed 3 bases, with 8 bases lying between them. This CDR3 region has 12 residues. In DNA, the CDR3 is TGTGCCAGTAGTGGGCAGAACTACGAGCAGTACTTC. It encodes CASSGQNYEQYF. Using reference TRBV19 and TRBJ2-7 for the parts outside the CDR3, the full variable domain is DGGITQSPKYLFRKEGQNVTLSCEQNLNHDAMYWYRQDPGQGLRLIYYSQIVNDFQKGDIAEGYSVSREKKESFPLTVTSAQKNPTAFYLCASSGQNYEQYFGPGTRLTVT.

This clonotype was detected many times. The chain has TRBV20-1 and TRBJ2-2; D may correspond to TRBD1 or TRBD2 (5 bases each). Looked up from germline, CDR1 is DFQATT and CDR2 is SNEGSKA (reference sequence). V lost 5 bases and J 6 bases, leaving 10 bases between the germline ends. This CDR3 has 12 amino acids. This CDR3 reads CSALRDAGELFF. The CDR3 DNA follows: TGCAGTGCTCTCAGGGACGCCGGGGAGCTGTTTTTT.